The TCR beta chain under discussion was sequenced for a study of OX40 agonist ivuxolimab in advanced cancers. About the study: The mean age was roughly 60 years, ranging from about 23 to 79, with roughly four fifths of participants male.

Sequencing used immunoSEQ multiplex PCR; TCRdb keeps in-frame clones, though not all of them. The top ten hold around 50% of the sample, which has nearly 50,000 clones, 70% to 90% seen once. Specimen: CD4+ or CD8+ T cells sorted from blood, collected in a trial of the OX40 agonist ivuxolimab. The TCR was taken from an adult with an advanced solid tumor such as melanoma, head and neck, liver or kidney cancer.

The CDR3 bases are TGTGCCAGTAGTATCTTTCAGGGCCGAGCTGAAGCTTTCTTT. Encoded protein: CASSIFQGRAEAFF. This chain links TRBV19 with TRBJ1-1; a weak D match, TRBD1 (5 bases). The CDR3 runs to 14 residues. Trimming shortened V by 3 bases and J by 6 bases, and 14 bases separated the two germline ends. Looked up from germline, CDR1 is LNHDA and CDR2 is SQIVND (reference sequence).